This T cell receptor beta chain was captured by sequencing in a study of OX40 agonist ivuxolimab in advanced cancers. Whole-study context: Therapy given before enrollment (anti-PD-1, anti-PD-L1 or anti-CTLA-4) was allowed, and 35% to 45% had some. General study results and limits: Partial responders receiving 0.1-3.0 mg/kg showed among the lowest clonal expansion. Clonal expansion was seen in CD4+ and CD8+ blood T cells by week 6 at 0.1 to 3.0 mg/kg.

V lost 0 bases and J lost 0, with 6 bases in between. This CDR3 comprises 15 residues. Germline V gene sequence: CDR1 SGHRS, CDR2 YFSETQ. Sequencing used immunoSEQ multiplex PCR; TCRdb keeps in-frame clones, though not all of them. The sample includes 80,000 or so clones, more than 80% of them seen just once. In regard to this clone: Its antigen is undetermined.

The chain has TRBV5-1 and TRBJ2-2; D is uncertain. Specimen: CD4+ or CD8+ T cells sorted from blood, collected in a trial of the OX40 agonist ivuxolimab. The clonotype originates from an adult with an advanced solid tumor such as melanoma, head and neck, liver or kidney cancer. The CDR3 DNA sequence: TGCGCCAGCAGCTTGGTTGCGGCGAACACCGGGGAGCTGTTTTTT. It encodes CASSLVAANTGELFF.